This entry lists 9 T cell receptor beta chains sequenced from one sample in a study of cytomegalovirus exposure and HLA in healthy donors. The PCR ran on 60 Vbeta and 13 Jbeta primers. The assay was immunoSEQ multiplex PCR, and TCRdb's table has in-frame clones only and misses some. The sample has 100,000 to 150,000 clones, about 79% seen once; the top ten hold 3% to 4%. Specimen: PBMCs. These receptors were taken from a woman between 45 and 60 years old in good health and CMV-seronegative.

The V gene is TRBV6-6, the J gene TRBJ2-5, with 10 bases matching TRBD2. V was pared by 2 bases and J by 7 bases, with 7 bases of the junction left unmatched. CDR3 length equals 15 residues. The germline gives CDR1 MNHNY, CDR2 SVGAGI (reference sequence). The CDR3 nucleotides are TGTGCCAGCAGTTACGAACTAGCGGGATCCGGGACCCAGTACTTC. Amino acid sequence: CASSYELAGSGTQYF.

This clone came up a few times. The rearrangement links TRBV29-1 to TRBJ2-3; perhaps TRBD2 as D (5 bases). Germline V gene data show CDR1 as SQVTM and CDR2 as ANQGSEA. V gave up 7 bases and J gave up 4 bases, with 15 bases separating them. This CDR3 spans 13 amino acids. The CDR3 DNA follows: TGCAGCGCCGAGGGTCTAATCGCAGATACGCAGTATTTT. It encodes CSAEGLIADTQYF.

J is TRBJ2-3 and V is TRBV7-8; TRBD2 might be the D (6 bases). V dropped 1 base and J dropped 0 bases, with 8 bases sitting between them. Per the germline V gene, CDR1 is SGHVS and CDR2 is FQNEAQ. This CDR3 has 15 amino acids. The CDR3 DNA reads as TGTGCCAGCAGCTTAGACGGGACTAGCACAGATACGCAGTATTTT. It yields the protein CASSLDGTSTDTQYF.

The gene calls are TRBV10-3 and TRBJ2-2; weak D call: TRBD1 (5 bases). The CDR3 has 13 residues. Germline-derived CDR1 and CDR2 are ENHRY and SYGVKD. V was cut by 7 bases and J by 2 bases, with 8 bases left in between. The CDR3 region has the DNA TGTGCCATCACAACAGGCAACACCGGGGAGCTGTTTTTT. Its protein product is CAITTGNTGELFF.

V gene TRBV28 combines with J gene TRBJ1-3; 11 bases line up with TRBD1. The J segment lost 6 bases and the V segment lost 8 bases, leaving 15 bases of the junction unmatched. This CDR3 region has 17 residues. The germline V gene has CDR1 MDHEN and CDR2 SYDVKM. In DNA, the CDR3 is TGTGCCAGCCGTCGGCTTGCTGGGACAGGGGGTGCAAACACCATATATTTT. Protein product: CASRRLAGTGGANTIYF.

A word on this clone: The germline gene is not matched at one end of the junction; a read error may be the cause. V is TRBV7-9 and J is TRBJ2-7, with TRBD2 matching over 14 bases. CDR3 length: 18 amino acids. The germline V gene encodes CDR1 SEHNR and CDR2 FQNEAQ (reference sequence). DNA for the CDR3: TGTTCCAGCAGCTTAGGACTAGCGGGAGGTCCGAGCTCCTACGAGCAGTACTTC. Its protein is CSSSLGLAGGPSSYEQYF.

The rearrangement uses TRBV16 and TRBJ2-7; a possible D gene is TRBD1 (5 bases). V was cut by 0 bases and J by 6 bases, with 21 bases left in between. The CDR3 consists of 17 residues. The V gene's germline CDR1 is KGHSY and CDR2 FQNENV. DNA for the CDR3: TGTGCCAGCAGCCAATCACGGGCAGGTACAGGCGGTGGCGAGCAGTACTTC. It translates to CASSQSRAGTGGGEQYF.

The chain carries TRBV6-1 and TRBJ2-7, with D uncertain. The CDR3 totals 12 residues. The germline V gene encodes CDR1 MNHNS and CDR2 SASEGT. V was shortened by 3 bases and J by 2 bases, with 5 bases between the two germline ends. CDR3: CASSDPAYEQYF. Written as DNA, the CDR3 is TGTGCCAGCAGTGACCCCGCCTACGAGCAGTACTTC.

The gene calls are TRBV7-9 and TRBJ2-1; D possibly corresponds to TRBD2 (6 bases). The germline gives CDR1 SEHNR, CDR2 FQNEAQ (reference sequence). There are 14 residues in the CDR3. Trimming stripped 5 bases from V and 3 bases from J, with 11 bases between. The CDR3 DNA is TGTGCCAGCAGCCCTGGAGGGTTCTACAATGAGCAGTTCTTC. Translated: CASSPGGFYNEQFF.